The clone carrying this TCR beta chain was recorded at least ten times. Using RNA transcripts as the source, TCR beta CDR3 regions were amplified. Researchers ran a first-round RT-PCR on the TCR CDR3 using the HTBI primer set. TCRdb ran MiXCR on the multiplex PCR reads and lists one entry per CDR3 protein. The sample comprises some 400,000 distinct CDR3 sequences, approximately 13% of which are singletons, and under 25% rests with the top ten. Exclusion of patients followed from uncontrolled infection, other autoimmune disease, pregnancy or lactation. The sample belongs to a study of T cells in Graves' hyperthyroidism and ophthalmopathy. Trimming took off 6 bases at V and 2 bases at J, with 17 bases between the two ends. The CDR3 sequence is 16 residues long. Germline-derived CDR1 and CDR2 are MNHNS and SASEGT.

The clonotype originates from a man aged 25 to 40 with Graves' hyperthyroidism that later progressed to Graves' ophthalmopathy. The source material was blood. J is TRBJ1-5 and V is TRBV6-1; no clear D. CDR3 sequence (DNA): TGTGCCAGCAGCCAGACCAGTCGACCGGGCAATCAGCCCCAGCATTTT. Protein product: CASSQTSRPGNQPQHF.